This T cell receptor (beta chain) was profiled in a study of CD8 T cells in Susac syndrome. From germline, CDR1 is PRHDT and CDR2 FYEKMQ (reference sequence). The junction had 14 bases not matched to a gene; V was cut back by 3 bases and J by 8 bases. The CDR3 extends over 16 amino acids. The authors reverse transcribed roughly 0.5 to 1 ug RNA with random hexamers. TCRdb itself ran the immunoSEQ multiplex PCR reads through MiXCR, one entry per CDR3 protein. Found here are about 100,000 distinct CDR3 sequences, 95% of them singletons; the top ten hold 0.3%. This clonotype was obtained from a human donor with Susac syndrome. J is TRBJ2-5 and V is TRBV13; 8 bases match TRBD2. The specimen was CD8+ T cells from PBMCs. CDR3 sequence: CASSFGRLAKITTQYF. For the CDR3, the DNA is TGTGCCAGCAGCTTTGGGCGACTAGCGAAAATAACCACCCAGTACTTC.